These 29 T cell receptor beta chains came from one sample sequenced in a study of regulatory T cells in long-lasting Graves disease listed by TCRdb under 2021. Reading the label with the study, this specimen's time point is: persistent/refractory GD, antithyroid drugs over 5 years with positive TRAb. RNA was extracted from PBMCs in TRIzol for both TCR sequencing and RNA sequencing. Library generation was performed with multiplex PCR. Sequencing was carried out with an Illumina HiSeq 4000. TCR beta libraries were built with iRepertoire HTBI primers and Arm-PCR amplification of CDR3 regions. TCRdb reanalyzed the raw reads on its own, using fastp at Q25 for trimming and MiXCR for clone calling, and kept in-frame beta chains. Rows are unified per CDR3 protein, each entry keeping the most common DNA and genes. This sample holds hundreds of thousands of distinct CDR3 sequences; about 20% were observed only once. The ten largest clonotypes hold 10% to 15% of the sample.

The source was peripheral blood mononuclear cells (PBMCs), collected when the disease was refractory, from a patient treated with antithyroid drugs. The receptors stem from a female donor with Graves disease.

This clonotype showed up just a few times. V usage is TRBV4-2 and J usage is TRBJ2-7; 12 bases fit TRBD2. Trimming removed 4 bases from V and 6 bases from J; junction bases left unmatched: 7. Germline CDR1 LGHNA, CDR2 YNFKEQ. This CDR3 is 15 amino acids long. The CDR3: CASSLRLAGVFEQYF. CDR3 DNA sequence: TGTGCCAGCAGCCTAAGACTAGCGGGAGTGTTCGAGCAGTACTTC.

This clonotype was counted many times. This chain links TRBV6-1 with TRBJ1-6; D not certain. V was trimmed by 8 bases and J by 6 bases, leaving 14 bases between them. This CDR3 is 14 amino acids long. From germline, CDR1 is MNHNS and CDR2 SASEGT. The CDR3 region is CASDDFRSNSPLHF. The CDR3 nucleotides read TGTGCCAGCGATGACTTCAGGTCTAATTCACCCCTCCACTTT.

This clonotype was counted many times. The J gene is TRBJ1-4, the V gene TRBV11-2; D ambiguous. From germline, CDR1 is SGHAT and CDR2 FQNNGV. The germline V and J ends were trimmed by 1 base and 8 bases, with 14 bases remaining between them. This CDR3 has 15 residues. CDR3 bases: TGTGCCAGCAGCTTAGTGCAGAGTCTCGGGGAAAAACTGTTTTTT. Protein product: CASSLVQSLGEKLFF.

About this clonotype itself: Possible read error: a much larger clone is one base away. This chain uses TRBV12-3 or TRBV12-4 with TRBJ2-7; tentative D call: TRBD2 (5 bases). CDR3 length: 16 residues. The CDR3: CAGSLRGGRLSYEQYF. CDR3 in DNA: TGTGCCGGCAGTTTACGAGGCGGGCGGTTATCCTACGAGCAGTACTTC.

The V and J genes are TRBV3-1 and TRBJ2-5, with 7 positions matching TRBD2. Germline values: CDR1 LGHDT, CDR2 YNNKEL (reference sequence). Germline trimming cut 1 base from V and 5 bases from J; bases unmatched to any gene: 7. This CDR3 is built from 15 residues. The CDR3 is CASSQGSGEGETQYF. The CDR3 DNA sequence: TGTGCCAGCAGCCAAGGTTCGGGGGAGGGGGAGACCCAGTACTTC.

This sequence joins TRBV20-1 and TRBJ1-5; D gene unclear. V lost 4 bases, J lost 0 bases, and 4 bases lay in between. This CDR3 spans 12 amino acids. Germline CDR1 and CDR2: DFQATT and SNEGSKA (reference sequence). CDR3 loop: CSAKGSNQPQHF. The CDR3 DNA is TGCAGTGCTAAAGGTAGCAATCAGCCCCAGCATTTT.

This clonotype was counted ten times or more. The gene calls are TRBV18 and TRBJ1-4, with D hard to call. Between the trimmed V and J ends, which lost 2 bases and 5 bases, there was a span of 9 bases. CDR1 and CDR2 (germline): KGHSH, LQKENI. CDR3 size: 14 residues. CDR3 nucleotides: TGTGCCAGCTCACCAGGAGGTACCAATGAAAAACTGTTTTTT. Translated: CASSPGGTNEKLFF.

Points on this clonotype: The junction shows a germline mismatch at one end, possibly a read error. This chain uses TRBV9 with TRBJ2-5; 8 bases align to TRBD1. In germline, CDR1 is SGDLS, CDR2 YYNGEE. The CDR3 contains 10 residues. This chain's CDR3 is CASSDRDRCF. DNA for the CDR3: TGTGCCAGCAGCGACCGGGACAGGTGCTTC.

This clonotype was recorded a few times. CDR3 region: CASSPSGRTGNGGYTF. CDR3 sequence (DNA): TGTGCCAGCAGCCCAAGCGGCAGGACAGGGAATGGGGGCTACACCTTC. The chain is built from TRBV7-2 and TRBJ1-2; 8 nucleotides agree with TRBD1. The CDR3 covers 16 residues. V dropped 5 bases and J dropped 8; count of bases not matched to a gene: 16. Germline V CDR1 and CDR2: SGHTA, FQGNSA.

This clonotype has ten or more counts. DNA for the CDR3: TGTGCCAGCATTCAAGGTCGGGGACTCATTAACCCGATGGCCAAAAACATTCAGTACTTC. Encoded protein: CASIQGRGLINPMAKNIQYF. This chain uses TRBV12-3 or TRBV12-4 with TRBJ2-4; maybe TRBD2 (6 bases). The germline V and J ends were trimmed by 7 bases and 1 base, with 29 bases remaining between them. CDR3 size: 20 residues.

This clonotype has more than one count but fewer than ten. The CDR3 protein is CASRRGGSDTQYF. As DNA, the CDR3 is TGTGCCAGCAGGCGAGGGGGTTCGGATACGCAGTATTTT. The rearrangement uses TRBV28 and TRBJ2-3; maybe TRBD1 (6 bases). Germline values: CDR1 MDHEN, CDR2 SYDVKM. The CDR3 contains 13 residues. V was shortened by 6 bases and J by 6 bases, with 13 bases between the two germline ends.

In its sample, this clonotype was seen many times. The rearrangement links TRBV2 to TRBJ2-7; D ambiguous. CDR3 length equals 14 residues. Deletions cut 5 bases from V and 1 base from J, with 12 bases between. Germline CDR1 is SNHLY and CDR2 is FYNNEI. CDR3 sequence: CASSPRTVSYEQYF. The DNA of the CDR3 is TGTGCCAGCAGTCCCAGGACGGTGTCCTACGAGCAGTACTTC.

This clonotype was detected ten times or more. The chain uses TRBV2 and TRBJ1-1; the D is unclear. The ends were cut back, 5 bases at V and 1 base at J, with 8 bases in the middle. Germline-derived CDR1 and CDR2 are SNHLY and FYNNEI. The CDR3 extends over 13 amino acids. The CDR3 here is CASSSPANTEAFF. DNA for the CDR3: TGTGCCAGCAGTTCGCCGGCGAACACTGAAGCTTTCTTT.

This chain links TRBV28 with TRBJ2-1, with TRBD2 matching 13 bases. In germline, CDR1 is MDHEN, CDR2 SYDVKM. The trim removed 4 bases at V and 6 bases at J, leaving 3 bases unmatched. The CDR3 is 15 residues long. The CDR3 DNA is TGTGCCAGCAGTTCCGGGACTAGCGGGGTCAATGAGCAGTTCTTC. This translates into CASSSGTSGVNEQFF.

This clonotype has at least ten counts. J is TRBJ2-7 and V is TRBV14; D possibly corresponds to TRBD1 (7 bases). The CDR3 contains 15 residues. V lost 5 bases, J lost 4 bases, and 18 bases lay in between. Germline V CDR1 and CDR2: SGHDN, FVKESK. For the CDR3, the DNA is TGTGCCAGCAGCGATAGGAGGGGGCGTATGTACGAGCAGTACTTC. Protein sequence: CASSDRRGRMYEQYF.

The chain joins TRBV28 to TRBJ2-5; possible D gene TRBD1, 8 bases. CDR1 and CDR2 (germline): MDHEN, SYDVKM. Trimming cost V 6 bases and J 5 bases, with 25 bases left between them. CDR3 size: 17 residues. The CDR3 reads CASRTARLQGGGETQYF. CDR3 bases: TGTGCCAGCAGAACCGCGCGACTACAGGGGGGGGGCGAGACCCAGTACTTC.

The chain employs TRBV11-2 and TRBJ1-1; TRBD1 is a possible D gene (6 bases). CDR3 length: 15 amino acids. Germline assignment: CDR1 SGHAT and CDR2 FQNNGV. Trimming cost V 2 bases and J 1 base, with 11 bases left between them. The CDR3 nucleotides are TGTGCCAGCAGCTTACTTACAGGGTCGAACACTGAAGCTTTCTTT. As protein: CASSLLTGSNTEAFF.

A note on this clonotype: Sequence at one end of the junction differs from germline and may be a read error. As DNA, the CDR3 is TGTGTCAGCAGTCCGCGGGGGGCAGCTAACTATGGCTACACCTTC. Translating it yields CVSSPRGAANYGYTF. This sequence joins TRBV12-3 or TRBV12-4 and TRBJ1-2; a possible D gene is TRBD1 (6 bases). There are 15 residues in the CDR3.

This chain joins TRBV7-2 and TRBJ1-3; D not certain. CDR3 size: 13 residues. Trimming shortened V by 3 bases and J by 4 bases, and 7 bases separated the two germline ends. Germline CDR1 reads SGHTA; CDR2 reads FQGNSA. The CDR3 reads CASSFRVGNTIYF. CDR3 DNA sequence: TGTGCCAGCAGCTTTAGGGTCGGAAACACCATATATTTT.

V is TRBV5-4 and J is TRBJ2-2; D might be TRBD2 (6 bases). The CDR3 spans 15 residues. Between the trimmed V and J ends, which lost 2 bases and 6 bases, there was a span of 14 bases. Germline CDR1 reads SGHNT; CDR2 reads YYREEE (reference sequence). The CDR3 bases are TGTGCCAGCAGCTTACTAGCTATTGGCGCCGGGGAGCTGTTTTTT. Protein: CASSLLAIGAGELFF.

The chain links TRBV20-1 to TRBJ2-7; D is undetermined. The V gene's germline CDR1 is DFQATT and CDR2 SNEGSKA (reference sequence). Trimming left V 1 base short and J 3 bases short, with 13 bases between. The CDR3 extends over 14 amino acids. The CDR3 coding sequence is TGCAGTGCTAGAGTAGACCCAAACGGCTACGAGCAGTACTTC. Translating it yields CSARVDPNGYEQYF.

This clonotype was recorded many times. The chain has TRBV20-1 and TRBJ1-5; 10 nucleotides agree with TRBD1. The CDR3 loop spans 13 amino acids. Germline V gene sequence: CDR1 DFQATT, CDR2 SNEGSKA (reference sequence). V gave up 5 bases and J gave up 7 bases; unmatched junction bases: 5. The CDR3 DNA sequence: TGCAGTGCTGGCGGGACAGGGGAACAGCCCCAGCATTTT. This codes for CSAGGTGEQPQHF.

The CDR3 loop is CASSLGGSPPGELFF. As DNA, the CDR3 is TGTGCCAGCAGCTTAGGTGGGAGTCCCCCCGGGGAGCTGTTTTTT. V and J are TRBV7-9 and TRBJ2-2; tentative D call: TRBD2 (5 bases). The CDR3 contains 15 residues. Trimming shortened V by 1 base and J by 6 bases, and 12 bases separated the two germline ends. CDR1 and CDR2 from the germline V gene are SEHNR and FQNEAQ (reference sequence). The variable domain in full, completed from reference TRBV7-9 and TRBJ2-2, reads DTGVSQNPRHKITKRGQNVTFRCDPISEHNRLYWYRQTLGQGPEFLTYFQNEAQLEKSRLLSDRFSAERPKGSFSTLEIQRTEQGDSAMYLCASSLGGSPPGELFFGEGSRLTVL.

This clonotype was recorded at least ten times. The gene calls are TRBV29-1 and TRBJ2-5, with TRBD1 matching 8 bases. The V gene end was trimmed by 4 bases and the J gene end by 2 bases; junction bases not matched to a gene: 6. This CDR3 is 14 amino acids long. Germline assignment: CDR1 SQVTM and CDR2 ANQGSEA. CDR3 in amino acids: CSVGGHRGQETQYF. The DNA of the CDR3 is TGCAGCGTTGGGGGGCACAGGGGGCAAGAGACCCAGTACTTC.

This clonotype was seen a few times. The chain carries TRBV11-2 and TRBJ2-2; TRBD1 matches at 10 bases. Trimming at V came to 5 bases and at J to 3 bases, leaving 9 bases not matched to a gene. Germline V lookup: CDR1 SGHAT, CDR2 FQNNGV. This CDR3 spans 17 amino acids. For the CDR3, the DNA is TGTGCCAGCAGCCCCGTGGGACAGGGGATCTACACCGGGGAGCTGTTTTTT. Encoded protein: CASSPVGQGIYTGELFF.

This clonotype was counted between two and nine times. The CDR3 DNA is TGCGCCAGCAGAAAGACCTCCTACGAGCAGTACTTC. It translates to CASRKTSYEQYF. V is TRBV10-2 and J is TRBJ2-7; D unresolved. In germline, CDR1 is WSHSY, CDR2 SAAADI. The CDR3 has 12 residues. Trimming cost V 6 bases and J 0 bases, with 6 bases left between them.

The table lists this clonotype with a few counts. The rearrangement joins TRBV10-3 to TRBJ2-7; 8 bases align to TRBD2. Per germline, CDR1 ENHRY and CDR2 SYGVKD. The CDR3 runs to 13 residues. V was pared by 6 bases and J by 4 bases, with 5 bases of the junction left unmatched. CDR3 sequence (DNA): TGTGCCATCAGCCCGACTAGCGCGTACGAGCAGTACTTC. This translates into CAISPTSAYEQYF.

This clonotype has ten or more counts. This chain joins TRBV6-1 and TRBJ1-2; TRBD1 agrees at 10 bases. The CDR3 runs to 16 residues. V was pared by 6 bases and J by 0 bases, with 7 bases of the junction left unmatched. Germline V CDR1 and CDR2: MNHNS, SASEGT. The CDR3 DNA reads as TGTGCCAGCAGGCCGACAGGGGGCCGTGCTAACTATGGCTACACCTTC. This sequence encodes CASRPTGGRANYGYTF.

This clonotype was counted between two and nine times. The chain recombines TRBV20-1 with TRBJ2-7; the D gene could be TRBD1 or TRBD2 (5 bases each). The ends were cut back, 0 bases at V and 5 bases at J, with 8 bases in the middle. Per the germline V gene, CDR1 is DFQATT and CDR2 is SNEGSKA (reference sequence). The CDR3 consists of 12 residues. The CDR3 region is CSARDQGDEQYF. In nucleotides, the CDR3 is TGCAGTGCTAGAGATCAGGGAGACGAGCAGTACTTC.